Reported below is one TCR beta chain. The table came from immunoSEQ multiplex PCR; TCRdb's copy has only in-frame clones and leaves some out. Of about 64,000 clones in the sample, 90% were seen once. The CDR3 is 13 amino acids. With V trimmed by 3 bases and J by 9 bases, 4 bases remained unmatched. The germline gives CDR1 SGHAT, CDR2 FQNNGV. The data derive from a study of T cell changes during pregnancy in multiple sclerosis. The source is a female donor in good health, enrolled as a control in a pregnancy study. Sequenced here: peripheral blood, sampled in the second trimester of pregnancy. V and J are TRBV11-2 and TRBJ2-1, with TRBD2 matching 8 bases. For the CDR3, the DNA is TGTGCCAGCAGCTTTGCGCTAGCGGGTGAGCAGTTCTTC. Amino acid sequence: CASSFALAGEQFF.